These 15 T cell receptor beta chains came from one sample sequenced in a study of CD8+ T cells in alopecia areata. After pooling, cutaneous lymph node cells were sorted with CD4, CD8alpha, NKG2D, NKG2ACE and other markers. It was cDNA, reverse transcribed from extracted RNA, that served as the sequencing template. Profiled with immunoSEQ multiplex PCR; TCRdb holds only in-frame clones, not every one. Listed here are about 2,200 clones without any singletons, the top ten holding 43%. The sequenced material came from CD8+ T cells sorted from a lymph node. These receptor sequences come from a C3H/HeJ mouse with alopecia areata. The strain's MHC haplotype is H2-k.

This clone is deemed medium-sized (0.01 to 0.1%). Mouse names are used for the genes. The CDR3 is cut off 4 residues early in the read; its end comes from the germline J gene. V and J are TRBV1 and TRBJ2-7; 9 nucleotides agree with TRBD1. Per germline, CDR1 NSQYPW and CDR2 LRSPGD (reference sequence). The CDR3 has 13 amino acids. CDR3 DNA (partial): TGCACCTGCAGTGCCGGACAGGGGTAT. Translation gives CTCSAGQGY. The complete CDR3 sequence is CTCSAGQGYEQYF.

The sample holds many counts of this clone. Germline and genes: mouse. The read comes to an end 3 residues before the CDR3 does, leaving the germline J gene to fill in the end. The V gene is TRBV1, the J gene TRBJ1-6, with a possible D match to TRBD1 (6 bases). TRBJ1-6 is an ORF, and what it does is uncertain. CDR3 length: 17 residues. Trimming took 0 bases from V and 4 from J, leaving 13 bases between them. Per germline, CDR1 NSQYPW and CDR2 LRSPGD (reference sequence). The CDR3 sequence is CTCSADLGTTYNSPLYF. CDR3 DNA, as far as it was read: TGCACCTGCAGTGCAGATCTTGGGACAACGTATAATTCGCCC.

In this sample, this clone turned up many times. The germline and genes are mouse ones. Coverage ceases 4 residues before the CDR3 finishes, and the germline J gene fills in the end. This rearrangement joins TRBV5 to TRBJ2-2; 11 bases are shared with TRBD2. Germline CDR1 and CDR2: LGHNA and YNLKQL (reference sequence). The CDR3 length is 16 residues. V was clipped by 4 bases and J by 2 bases; unmatched bases: 3. The CDR3 bases that were read are TGTGCCAGCAGCCCTCGACTGGGGGGGAACACCGGG. Amino acids: CASSPRLGGNTG. In full, the CDR3 is CASSPRLGGNTGQLYF.

This clone was recorded at least ten times. The gene symbols are mouse symbols. CDR3 bases read: TGTGCCAGCGGTGGATCGCCCGGGACATACTCAAACTCC. As protein: CASGGSPGTYSNS. The complete CDR3 reads CASGGSPGTYSNSDYTF. V is TRBV13-2 and J is TRBJ1-2; D may be TRBD1 (6 bases). The read finishes 4 residues shy of the CDR3 end, and the germline J gene is used to complete it. The V gene lost 3 bases and the J gene lost 0 bases, with 18 bases spanning the gap. Germline CDR1 is NNHNN and CDR2 is SYGAGS (reference sequence). This CDR3 has 17 amino acids.

This clone was observed a few times. The genes are named according to mouse. The observed sequence ends 4 residues before the CDR3 terminus, with the missing tail filled in from the germline J gene. The V call is TRBV13-2, the J call TRBJ1-2; a weak D match, TRBD1 (5 bases). V was clipped by 2 bases and J by 3 bases, with 11 bases between them. This CDR3 comprises 14 residues. CDR1 NNHNN and CDR2 SYGAGS come from the germline V gene (reference sequence). The CDR3 DNA, read in part, is TGTGCCAGCGGTGAGCTAGGACACCACTCC. Translated, it gives CASGELGHHS. The entire CDR3 reads CASGELGHHSDYTF.

With respect to this clone: Genes and germline come from the mouse. Read coverage stops 4 residues before the CDR3 terminus; the germline J gene supplies the remainder. V is TRBV5 and J is TRBJ2-7; TRBD2 aligns across 10 bases. The CDR3 has 16 amino acids. Trimming took 2 bases from V and 0 from J; bases not matched to a gene: 4. Germline V gene data show CDR1 as LGHNA and CDR2 as YNLKQL (reference sequence). The DNA read from the CDR3 is TGTGCCAGCAGCCAACGGGACTGGGGTACCTCCTAT. Residues: CASSQRDWGTSY. The complete CDR3 sequence is CASSQRDWGTSYEQYF.

Comments on this clone: The listed genes are named as in mouse. The read gets to within 4 residues of the CDR3 end, and the germline J gene fills in the rest. The chain joins TRBV13-1 to TRBJ1-1; 9 bases agree with TRBD1. CDR3 length: 14 residues. Trimming at V came to 3 bases and at J to 1 base, leaving 1 base not matched to a gene. From germline, CDR1 is NSHNY and CDR2 SYGAGN. The CDR3 DNA, read in part, is TGTGCCAGCAGTGTGGACAGGGGAAACACA. It is translated as CASSVDRGNT. The whole CDR3 sequence is CASSVDRGNTEVFF.

By share, this clone counts as medium-sized. Each gene name is a mouse one. The sequence runs out 4 residues before the end of the CDR3; the remainder is reconstructed from the germline J gene. Other DNA sequences in the same sample also yield this CDR3. V is TRBV1 and J is TRBJ2-7; 7 bases fit TRBD1. There are 13 residues in the CDR3. Per the germline V gene, CDR1 is NSQYPW and CDR2 is LRSPGD (reference sequence). The CDR3 bases that were read are TGCACCTGCAGTGCAGACAGGGGGTAT. This gives the protein CTCSADRGY. The full CDR3 protein reads CTCSADRGYEQYF.

This clone was seen only a few times. Any gene name here is a mouse gene name. CDR3 sequence: CASRLGQTNTGQLYF. CDR3 bases read: TGTGCCAGCAGGCTGGGACAAACAAACACCGGG. The chain couples TRBV14 to TRBJ2-2; weak D call: TRBD1 (6 bases). The CDR3 goes on 4 residues after the read ends, and that part is filled in from the germline J gene. V was trimmed by 5 bases and J by 0 bases, leaving 11 bases between them. This CDR3 contains 15 residues. Germline assignment: CDR1 SGHDT and CDR2 FRDEAV.

This clone was seen ten or more times. Here the gene names and germline are mouse. From the germline J gene comes the end of the CDR3, since the read stops 4 residues before it. V and J are TRBV13-1 and TRBJ2-3; 8 nucleotides agree with TRBD1. The CDR3 has 16 residues. The germline gives CDR1 NSHNY, CDR2 SYGAGN. V trimming: 0 bases; J trimming: 1 base; junction bases outside the gene matches: 4. The part of the CDR3 DNA that was read is TGTGCCAGCAGTGATGTCAGGGGGCGCGGTGCAGAA. Amino acids: CASSDVRGRGAE. The entire CDR3 reads CASSDVRGRGAETLYF.

This clone was recorded at least ten times. The gene names given are mouse names. The read ends 4 residues before the CDR3 terminus; that terminus is restored from the germline J gene. The chain has TRBV13-3 and TRBJ2-7; 8 nucleotides agree with TRBD2. Germline V gene data show CDR1 as NNHDY and CDR2 as SYVADS. CDR3 size: 14 residues. The CDR3 region is CASSVWGAPYEQYF. The sequenced part of the CDR3 DNA is TGTGCCAGCAGTGTCTGGGGGGCGCCTTAT.

This clone was seen many times. Gene names denote mouse genes. The read terminates 4 residues ahead of where the CDR3 ends, so the germline J gene completes it. The chain recombines TRBV5 with TRBJ2-3; the match to TRBD2 covers 8 bases. V lost 3 bases and J lost 1; bases outside the gene matches: 6. The length of the CDR3 is 16 residues. Germline V CDR1 and CDR2: LGHNA, YNLKQL (reference sequence). CDR3 region: CASSHGGGWGAETLYF. CDR3 DNA (partial): TGTGCCAGCAGCCACGGGGGGGGCTGGGGTGCAGAA.

Judged by abundance, this clone is medium-sized. The gene symbols are mouse symbols. The read gets to within 4 residues of the CDR3 end, and the germline J gene fills in the rest. The chain recombines TRBV13-3 with TRBJ2-5; 7 bases map to TRBD2. There are 15 residues in the CDR3. Germline assignment: CDR1 NNHDY and CDR2 SYVADS. The trim removed 4 bases at V and 3 bases at J, leaving 8 bases unmatched. CDR3 amino acids: CASSPYRLGQDTQYF. The sequenced part of the CDR3 DNA is TGTGCCAGCAGTCCCTATCGACTGGGACAAGAC. Together with reference TRBV13-3 and TRBJ2-5, the CDR3 gives the full variable domain: EAAVTQSPRSKVAVTGGKVTLSCHQTNNHDYMYWYRQDTGHGLRLIHYSYVADSTEKGDIPDGYKASRPSQENFSLILELASLSQTAVYFCASSPYRLGQDTQYFGPGTRLLVL.

In its sample, this clone was seen many times. The gene names given are mouse names. The read comes to an end 4 residues before the CDR3 does, leaving the germline J gene to fill in the end. V is TRBV17 and J is TRBJ2-7, with 7 bases fitting TRBD1. V was pared by 1 base and J by 0 bases, with 3 bases of the junction left unmatched. In germline, CDR1 is MNHDT, CDR2 YYDKIL. The CDR3 has 15 amino acids. The sequenced part of the CDR3 DNA is TGTGCTAGCAGTAGAGGGACAGGAAGCTCCTAT. Its translation is CASSRGTGSSY. The CDR3, in full, reads CASSRGTGSSYEQYF.

This clone was counted ten times or more. These gene names are mouse names. The read gets to within 4 residues of the CDR3 end, and the germline J gene fills in the rest. The gene calls are TRBV13-1 and TRBJ2-2; D not resolved. The V and J ends lost 0 bases and 0 bases respectively, with 6 bases between them. Germline CDR1 NSHNY, CDR2 SYGAGN. The CDR3 contains 15 residues. Incomplete CDR3 DNA: TGTGCCAGCAGTGATGGTAGGGCAAACACCGGG. The encoded protein is CASSDGRANTG. The complete CDR3 sequence is CASSDGRANTGQLYF.